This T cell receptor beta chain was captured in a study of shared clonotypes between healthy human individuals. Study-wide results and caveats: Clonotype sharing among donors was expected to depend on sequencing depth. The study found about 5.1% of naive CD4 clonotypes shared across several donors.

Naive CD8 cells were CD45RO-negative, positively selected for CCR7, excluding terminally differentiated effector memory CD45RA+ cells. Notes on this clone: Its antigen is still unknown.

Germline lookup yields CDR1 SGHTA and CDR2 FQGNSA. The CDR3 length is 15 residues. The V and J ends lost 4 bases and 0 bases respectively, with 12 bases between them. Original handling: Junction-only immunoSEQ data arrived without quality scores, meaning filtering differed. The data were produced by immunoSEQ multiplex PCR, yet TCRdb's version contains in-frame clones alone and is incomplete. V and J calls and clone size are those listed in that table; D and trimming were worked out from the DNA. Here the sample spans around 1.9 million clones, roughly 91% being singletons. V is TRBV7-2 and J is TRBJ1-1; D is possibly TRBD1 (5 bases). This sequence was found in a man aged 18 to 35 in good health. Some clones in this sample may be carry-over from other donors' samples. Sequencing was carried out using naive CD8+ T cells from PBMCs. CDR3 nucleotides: TGTGCCAGCAGCTCAAAGCAGGGTATGAACACTGAAGCTTTCTTT. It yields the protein CASSSKQGMNTEAFF.